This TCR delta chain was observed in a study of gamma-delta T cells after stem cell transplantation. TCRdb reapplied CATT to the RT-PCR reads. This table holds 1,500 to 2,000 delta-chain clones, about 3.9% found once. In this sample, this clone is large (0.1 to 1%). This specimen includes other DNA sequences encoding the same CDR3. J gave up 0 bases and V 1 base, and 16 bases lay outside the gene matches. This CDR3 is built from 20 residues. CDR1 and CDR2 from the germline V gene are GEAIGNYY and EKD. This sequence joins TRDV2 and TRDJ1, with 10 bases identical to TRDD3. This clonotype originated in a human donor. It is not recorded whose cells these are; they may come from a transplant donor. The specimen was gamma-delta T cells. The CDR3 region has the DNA TGTGCCTGTGACACGTTGGCCGTGGGACTGGGGGATGAGGACACCGATAAACTCATCTTT. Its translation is CACDTLAVGLGDEDTDKLIF.